This section outlines one T cell receptor (beta chain) sequence together with its context. Its cognate antigen is unknown. This record comes from a study of cytomegalovirus exposure and HLA in healthy donors. Findings and limits, study-wide: In a later analysis, HLA-C alleles had the fewest associated TCRs, DRB1 alleles the most.

The primer mix had 60 Vbeta and 13 Jbeta primers. Method: immunoSEQ multiplex PCR; TCRdb's copy keeps in-frame clones and lacks some. The data show approximately 100,000 clones, with over 60% seen just once and over 4% held by the top ten. The sequenced sample was PBMCs. The source is a female donor in good health and CMV-seropositive.

In nucleotides, the CDR3 is TGTGCCAGCAGTAAGGGGGGGGCCTATGGCTACACCTTC. Translating gives CASSKGGAYGYTF. The rearrangement links TRBV6-1 to TRBJ1-2; tentative D call: TRBD1 (6 bases). The CDR3 consists of 13 residues. V lost 5 bases and J lost 4, with 11 bases in between. The germline V gene encodes CDR1 MNHNS and CDR2 SASEGT.